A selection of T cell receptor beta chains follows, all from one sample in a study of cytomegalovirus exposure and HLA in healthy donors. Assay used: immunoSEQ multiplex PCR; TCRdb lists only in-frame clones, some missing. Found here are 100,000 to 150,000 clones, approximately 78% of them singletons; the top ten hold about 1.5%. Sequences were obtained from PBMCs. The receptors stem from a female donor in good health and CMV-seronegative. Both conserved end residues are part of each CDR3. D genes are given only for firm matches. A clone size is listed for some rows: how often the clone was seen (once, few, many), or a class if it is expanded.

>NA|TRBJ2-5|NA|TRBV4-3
TGCGCCAGCAGCCAAGATCTGATTTTTGTGGCGGGAGAGACCCAGTACTTC
CASSQDLIFVAGETQYF
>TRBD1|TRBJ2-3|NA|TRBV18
TGTGCCAGCTCACCGAGGGACAGACGGACAGATACGCAGTATTTT
CASSPRDRRTDTQYF
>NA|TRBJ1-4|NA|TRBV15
TGTGCCACCAGCAGAGGGGCCGGGGAGGGCGAAAAACTGTTTTTT
CATSRGAGEGEKLFF
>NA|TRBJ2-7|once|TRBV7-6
TGTGCCAGCAGCCCGGCGGTTCGAGGCGAGCAGTACTTC
CASSPAVRGEQYF
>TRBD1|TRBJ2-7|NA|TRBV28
TGTGCCAGCAGTTCGGACAGGGCCTTC
CASSSDRAF
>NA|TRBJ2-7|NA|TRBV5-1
TGCGCCAGCAGCCTACTTGACGATAACTACGAGCAGTACTTC
CASSLLDDNYEQYF
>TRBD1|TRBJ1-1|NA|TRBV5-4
TGTGCCAGCAGTCCAGGGGGAGCAGTCATGAACACTGAAGCTTTCTTT
CASSPGGAVMNTEAFF
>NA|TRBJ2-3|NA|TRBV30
TGTGCCTGGAGAAAAGCCCCCCCAGATACGCAGTATTTT
CAWRKAPPDTQYF
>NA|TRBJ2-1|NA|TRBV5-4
TGTGCCAGCAGCCGGGACAAGAGTGATGAGCAGTTCTTC
CASSRDKSDEQFF
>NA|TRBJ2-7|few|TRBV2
TGTGCCAGCAGTGAACAGGGGTACGAGCAGTACTTC
CASSEQGYEQYF
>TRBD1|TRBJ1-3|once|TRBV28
TGTGCCAGCAGTACCCCTACCTGGACAGGGGGAAACACCATATATTTT
CASSTPTWTGGNTIYF
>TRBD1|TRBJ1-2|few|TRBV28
TGTGCCAGCAGTTTAGGAGGGGGCGCTTGGTATGGCTACACCTTC
CASSLGGGAWYGYTF
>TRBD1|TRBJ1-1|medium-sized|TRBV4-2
TGTGCCAGCAGCCAAGAAAGGGGGCGGGCTGAAGCTTTCTTT
CASSQERGRAEAFF
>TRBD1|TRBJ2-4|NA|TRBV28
TGTGCCAGCAGTTCCGGGACAGGGGATAGCGGTGACATTCAGTACTTC
CASSSGTGDSGDIQYF
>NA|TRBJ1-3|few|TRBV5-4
TGTGCCAGCAGCTTTTGGCCCCCGTTTGGCTCTGGAAACACCATATATTTT
CASSFWPPFGSGNTIYF
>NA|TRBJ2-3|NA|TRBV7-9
TGTGTCGGCGGGATTCTCACAGATACGCAGTATTTT
CVGGILTDTQYF
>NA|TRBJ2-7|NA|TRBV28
TGTGCCAGCACCTGGGGGACACAGCCCTACGAGCAGTACTTC
CASTWGTQPYEQYF
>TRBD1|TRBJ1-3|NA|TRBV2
TGTGCCAGCAGTACCACCGGACAGGGATCTGGAAACACCATATATTTT
CASSTTGQGSGNTIYF
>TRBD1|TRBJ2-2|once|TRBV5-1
TGCGCCAGCAGCTTGGTCGGACAGGGGATCACCGGGGAGCTGTTTTTT
CASSLVGQGITGELFF
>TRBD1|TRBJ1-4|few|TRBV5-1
TGCGCCAGCAGCTTGGTAGGGGGCGCAGGAGAAAAACTGTTTTTT
CASSLVGGAGEKLFF
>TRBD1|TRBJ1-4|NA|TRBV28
TGTGCCAGCAGTCCGGCAGGGGGCGAGAGGGAAAAACTGTTTTTT
CASSPAGGEREKLFF
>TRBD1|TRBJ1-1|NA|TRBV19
TGTGCCAGTACGCCCCGGGACAGGGCGCGGGGCACTGAAGCTTTCTTT
CASTPRDRARGTEAFF
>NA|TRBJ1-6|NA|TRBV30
TGTGCCTGGACCCGAACGGGGGGTAATTCACCCCTCCACTTT
CAWTRTGGNSPLHF
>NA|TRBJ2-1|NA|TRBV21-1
TGTGCCAGCGATACCCTGACAGCAAGCTCCTACAATGAGCAGTTCTTC
CASDTLTASSYNEQFF
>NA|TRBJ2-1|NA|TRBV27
TGTGCCAGCATTTCCTTAAATGAGCAGTTCTTC
CASISLNEQFF
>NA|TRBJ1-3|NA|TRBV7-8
TGTGCCAGCAGCTGGAGCGGGGCCGGAAACACCATATATTTT
CASSWSGAGNTIYF
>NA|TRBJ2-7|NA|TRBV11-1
TGTGCCAGCAGCTTAGTGGGCCATTCCTACGAGCAGTACTTC
CASSLVGHSYEQYF
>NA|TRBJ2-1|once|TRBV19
TGTGCCAGTAGTATGGGGGCCCGAAGCTCCTACAATGAGCAGTTCTTC
CASSMGARSSYNEQFF
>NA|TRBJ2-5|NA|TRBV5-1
TGCGCCAGCAGCGTAGCGGTCTTACAAGAGACCCAGTACTTC
CASSVAVLQETQYF
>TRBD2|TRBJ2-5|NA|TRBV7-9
TGTGCCAGCAGCCCTACTAGCGGGAGAAGGGCAGAGACCCAGTACTTC
CASSPTSGRRAETQYF
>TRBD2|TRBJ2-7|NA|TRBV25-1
TGTGCCAGCAGTTTTTTCCGGACTAGCGACACCTACGAGCAGTACTTC
CASSFFRTSDTYEQYF
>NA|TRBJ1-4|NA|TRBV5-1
TGCGCCAGCAGCTTGGGGCAGGGAGAAAAACTGTTTTTT
CASSLGQGEKLFF
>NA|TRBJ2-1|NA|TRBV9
TGTGCCAGCAGCCCAGGAGGAGTTCCGGGTCCTGAGCAGTTCTTC
CASSPGGVPGPEQFF
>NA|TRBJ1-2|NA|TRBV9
TGTGCCAGCAGCGACAGTGGATGGGGCTACACCTTC
CASSDSGWGYTF
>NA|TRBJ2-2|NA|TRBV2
TGTGCCACGGGGATTTCCCTCTACACCGGGGAGCTGTTTTTT
CATGISLYTGELFF
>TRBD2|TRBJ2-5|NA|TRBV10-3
TGTGCCATCAGTGAGACTAGCGGGAGAGGGGGGCAAGAGACCCAGTACTTC
CAISETSGRGGQETQYF
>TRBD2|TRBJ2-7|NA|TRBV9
TGTGCCAGCAGCGTAGGAGCGGGATCAACCTACGAGCAGTACTTC
CASSVGAGSTYEQYF
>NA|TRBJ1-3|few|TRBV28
TGTGCCAGCAGCCCCTTTAGAAACACCATATATTTT
CASSPFRNTIYF
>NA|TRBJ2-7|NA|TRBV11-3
TGTGCCAGCAGCTTAGGGGGACACTCCTACGAGCAGTACTTC
CASSLGGHSYEQYF
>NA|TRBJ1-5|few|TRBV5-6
TGTGCCAGCAGCTCCCGGGAGAATCAGCCCCAGCATTTT
CASSSRENQPQHF
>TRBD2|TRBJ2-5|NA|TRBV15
TGTGCCACCAGCCGCGGTGGGGGAGGGGAGACCCAGTACTTC
CATSRGGGGETQYF